This T cell receptor (beta chain) was identified during a study of CD8+CD57+ T cells in acquired aplastic anemia. Across the whole study: The DNA of sorted CD4+ and CD8+ cells averaged around 3.2 ug. Findings and limits, study-wide: Patients and controls turned out to have 25 to 35 CD8+ CDR3 sequences in common.

Ten or more counts support this clonotype. The antigen is undetermined. In patients chosen for sequencing, flow cytometry had shown CD8+CD57+ cell expansion. In germline, CDR1 is SGHRS, CDR2 YFSETQ. The CDR3 consists of 17 residues. The trim removed 0 bases at V and 0 bases at J, leaving 6 bases unmatched. According to the study, genomic DNA was the template for TCR beta VDJ and CDR3 profiling. TCRdb used MiXCR to reprocess the reads, holding one entry per CDR3 protein. This sample yields roughly 250,000 distinct CDR3 sequences, of which around 45% are seen a single time; 7.8% belongs to the top ten. The rearrangement joins TRBV5-1 to TRBJ2-1; 7 nucleotides line up with TRBD2. The sequenced sample consisted of sorted CD4+, CD8+, or CD8+CD57+ T cells (not recorded which) from PBMCs. This TCR came from a human donor with aplastic anemia. DNA for the CDR3: TGCGCCAGCAGCTTGGGCGGGCGGGGGAGCTCCTACAATGAGCAGTTCTTC. This encodes CASSLGGRGSSYNEQFF.